This T cell receptor (beta chain) is from a study of T cell responses to AZD1222 COVID-19 vaccine. Timing groups of about 4 and about 12 weeks for second doses were pooled. The CDR3 totals 14 residues. Germline V gives CDR1 SEHNR, CDR2 FQNEAQ (reference sequence). V dropped 2 bases and J dropped 1 base, with 8 bases sitting between them. The study, taken as a whole, reports: Clonal diversity may have been underestimated in mostly white British donors.

Assay: immunoSEQ multiplex PCR; the TCRdb copy retains only in-frame clones and omits some. The sample lists approximately 140,000 clones, almost 95% occurring once. Of note for this clone: Its antigen is currently unknown.

V usage is TRBV7-9 and J usage is TRBJ1-1; D perhaps matches TRBD1 (6 bases). Sequences were derived from peripheral blood, sampled 28 days after the second AZD1222 dose. This receptor was obtained from an adult who received the AZD1222 COVID-19 vaccine. The CDR3 DNA reads TGTGCCAGCAGCTTAATGGGACAGAACACTGAAGCTTTCTTT. Residues: CASSLMGQNTEAFF.